This TCR beta chain was captured in a study of immune heterogeneity within non-small cell lung tumors. As to this clonotype: The antigen is not known.

Bulk tumor gDNA, roughly 600 ng per sample, served as the TCR template. Primary tumors were biopsied several times each, far apart, intraoperatively. Surgery that was curative in intent was performed on patients with untreated, newly diagnosed non-small cell lung cancer. Surgery with curative intent was being performed on the donors, who were newly diagnosed non-small cell lung cancer patients. Study-level points and caveats: Identical dominant CDR3 beta clonotypes were found repeatedly across the tumor sites of a single patient, and these appeared alongside high-frequency clones that were unique to particular tumor locations. With local tumor mutational burden, local T-cell clonality showed a moderate but significant correlation (R roughly 0.35). Between individual patients, the high-frequency T-cell receptor beta clonotypes largely differed.

Amplification of TCR beta CDR3 was performed by multiplex PCR with 32 V and 13 J primers. Each CDR3 protein gets one entry after TCRdb re-called the multiplex PCR reads with MiXCR. This table holds thousands of distinct CDR3 sequences, 27% found once. V was clipped by 1 base and J by 5 bases; unmatched bases: 10. Germline V CDR1 and CDR2: MGHDK, SYGVNS. The CDR3 runs 16 residues. The rearrangement joins TRBV25-1 to TRBJ2-5, with 7 bases lining up with TRBD2. The receptor's source is a man between 60 and 70 years old with non-small cell lung cancer. Input material: lung tumor tissue. The CDR3 region has the DNA TGTGCCAGCAGTGAATCTGGTACAGCGGGAACGGAGACCCAGTACTTC. As protein: CASSESGTAGTETQYF.